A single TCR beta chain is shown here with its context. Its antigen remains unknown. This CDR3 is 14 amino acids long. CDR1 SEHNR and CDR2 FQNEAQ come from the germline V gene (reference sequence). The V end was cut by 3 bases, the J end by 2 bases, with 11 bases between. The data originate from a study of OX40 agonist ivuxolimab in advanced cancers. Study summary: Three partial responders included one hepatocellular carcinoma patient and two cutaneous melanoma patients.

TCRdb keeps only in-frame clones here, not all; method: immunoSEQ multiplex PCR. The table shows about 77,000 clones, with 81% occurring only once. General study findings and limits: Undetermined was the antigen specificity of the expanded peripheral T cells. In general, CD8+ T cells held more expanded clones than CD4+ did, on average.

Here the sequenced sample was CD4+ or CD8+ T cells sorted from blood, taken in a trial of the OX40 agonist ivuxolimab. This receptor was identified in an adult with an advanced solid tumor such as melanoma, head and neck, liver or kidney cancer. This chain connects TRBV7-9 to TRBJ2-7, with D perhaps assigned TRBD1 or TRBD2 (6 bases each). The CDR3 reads CASSLGGTTYEQYF. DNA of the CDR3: TGTGCCAGCAGCTTGGGCGGGACAACCTACGAGCAGTACTTC.